This entry lists 5 T cell receptor beta chains sequenced from one sample in a study of T-cell reconstitution after alpha-beta-depleted transplantation in children. The authors prepared the TCRbeta library with unique molecular identifiers. TCRdb re-analysed the PCR reads in MiXCR, keeping a single row per CDR3 protein. Of about 590,000 distinct CDR3 sequences in the sample, approximately 13% were seen once. The sequencing used PBMCs, mostly from graft donor cells, collected 360 days after TCRalphabeta/CD19-depleted stem cell transplant. Every receptor here comes from a male patient younger than 18 who had a stem cell transplant for acute myeloid leukemia, so the T cells may come from the graft donor.

This clonotype was found a few times. The chain has TRBV7-2 and TRBJ2-1; 7 bases align to TRBD2. Trimming at V came to 1 base and at J to 3 bases, leaving 6 bases not matched to a gene. This CDR3 has 16 residues. From germline, CDR1 is SGHTA and CDR2 FQGNSA. The CDR3 nucleotides read TGTGCCAGCAGCTTAGATGCGGGAGCGGTCTACAATGAGCAGTTCTTC. Translating gives CASSLDAGAVYNEQFF.

The chain recombines TRBV2 with TRBJ2-5; 14 nucleotides agree with TRBD2. Germline values: CDR1 SNHLY, CDR2 FYNNEI. The junction had 4 bases not matched to a gene; V was cut back by 5 bases and J by 2 bases. The CDR3 runs to 16 residues. In DNA, the CDR3 is TGTGCCAGCAGTCCGAGACTAGCGGGAGGGCAAGAGACCCAGTACTTC. Encoded protein: CASSPRLAGGQETQYF.

This clonotype was seen only a few times. The chain recombines TRBV30 with TRBJ2-1; D possibly corresponds to TRBD1 (6 bases). This CDR3 contains 14 residues. V was pared by 8 bases and J by 1 base, with 15 bases between. Germline CDR1 reads GTSNPN; CDR2 reads SVGIG (reference sequence). For the CDR3, the DNA is TGTGCCCGAACCAGGGGTTATTCCTACAATGAGCAGTTCTTC. The encoded protein is CARTRGYSYNEQFF.

This clonotype came up a few times. V usage is TRBV21-1 and J usage is TRBJ2-7. TRBV21-1 counts as a pseudogene. This CDR3 region has 15 residues. CDR3 region: CASSKLWVRITEQYF. CDR3 nucleotides: TGTGCCAGCAGCAAACTCTGGGTTCGCATAACCGAGCAGTACTTC.

At least ten counts were recorded for this clonotype. The chain recombines TRBV9 with TRBJ2-7; 11 positions agree with TRBD1. There are 14 residues in the CDR3. Germline lookup yields CDR1 SGDLS and CDR2 YYNGEE. After removal of 3 bases from V and 6 bases from J, the junction contained 5 bases not matched to a gene. CDR3 coding DNA: TGTGCCAGCAGCGCCACGGGACAGGGGGGCGAGCAGTACTTC. Its translation is CASSATGQGGEQYF.